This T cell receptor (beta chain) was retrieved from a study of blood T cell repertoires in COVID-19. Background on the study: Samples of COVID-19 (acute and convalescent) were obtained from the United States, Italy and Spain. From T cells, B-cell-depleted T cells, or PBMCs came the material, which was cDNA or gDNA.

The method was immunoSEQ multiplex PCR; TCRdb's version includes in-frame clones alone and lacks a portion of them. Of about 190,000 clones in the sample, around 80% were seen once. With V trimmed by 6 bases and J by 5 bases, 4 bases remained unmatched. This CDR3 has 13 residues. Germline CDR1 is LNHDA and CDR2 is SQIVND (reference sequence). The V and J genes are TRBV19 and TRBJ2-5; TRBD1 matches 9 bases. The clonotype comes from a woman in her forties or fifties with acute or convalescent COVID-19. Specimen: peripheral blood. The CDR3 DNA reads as TGTGCCAGTAGCCGACAGGGGGTTGAGACCCAGTACTTC. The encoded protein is CASSRQGVETQYF.